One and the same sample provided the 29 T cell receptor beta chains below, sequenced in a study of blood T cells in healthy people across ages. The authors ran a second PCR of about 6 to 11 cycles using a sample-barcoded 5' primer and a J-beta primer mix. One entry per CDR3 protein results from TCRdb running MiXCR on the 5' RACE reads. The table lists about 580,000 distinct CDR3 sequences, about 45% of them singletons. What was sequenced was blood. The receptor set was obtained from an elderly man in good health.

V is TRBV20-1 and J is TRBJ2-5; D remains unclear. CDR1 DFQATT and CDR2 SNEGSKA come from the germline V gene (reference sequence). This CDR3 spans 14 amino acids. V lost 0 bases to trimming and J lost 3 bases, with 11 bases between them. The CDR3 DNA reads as TGCAGTGCTAGAGATCAGGCGAGAAAAGAGACCCAGTACTTC. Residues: CSARDQARKETQYF.

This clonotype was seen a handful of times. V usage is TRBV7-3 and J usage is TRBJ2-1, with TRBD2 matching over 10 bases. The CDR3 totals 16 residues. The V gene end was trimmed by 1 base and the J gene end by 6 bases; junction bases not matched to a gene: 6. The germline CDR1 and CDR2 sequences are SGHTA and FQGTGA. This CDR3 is CASSLRTASGGNEQFF. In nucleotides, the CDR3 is TGTGCCAGCAGCTTAAGGACTGCTAGCGGGGGCAATGAGCAGTTCTTC.

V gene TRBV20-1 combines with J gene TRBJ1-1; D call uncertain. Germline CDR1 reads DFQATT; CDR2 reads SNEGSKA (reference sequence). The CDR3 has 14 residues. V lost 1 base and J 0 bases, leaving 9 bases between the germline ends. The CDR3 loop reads CSARAGSVNTEAFF. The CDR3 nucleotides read TGCAGTGCTAGAGCCGGTTCGGTGAACACTGAAGCTTTCTTT.

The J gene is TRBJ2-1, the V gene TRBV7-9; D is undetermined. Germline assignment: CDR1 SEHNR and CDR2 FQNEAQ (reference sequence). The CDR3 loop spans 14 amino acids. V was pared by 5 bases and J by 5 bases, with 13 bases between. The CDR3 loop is CASSASLPHNEQFF. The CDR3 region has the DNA TGTGCCAGCAGCGCGAGTCTACCCCACAATGAGCAGTTCTTC.

The DNA for the CDR3 is TGTGCCAGCAGCCCCAACCGCAGGGTGCGGGACCAGTACTTC. This sequence encodes CASSPNRRVRDQYF. The rearrangement uses TRBV11-2 and TRBJ2-7; tentative D call: TRBD2 (6 bases). V dropped 5 bases and J dropped 10 bases, with 21 bases sitting between them. Germline V gene sequence: CDR1 SGHAT, CDR2 FQNNGV. This CDR3 spans 14 amino acids.

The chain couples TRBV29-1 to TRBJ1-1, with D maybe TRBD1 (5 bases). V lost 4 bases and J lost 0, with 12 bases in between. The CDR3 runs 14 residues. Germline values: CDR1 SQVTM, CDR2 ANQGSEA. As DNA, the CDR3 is TGCAGCGTTGCCGAGACAGCCATGAACACTGAAGCTTTCTTT. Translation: CSVAETAMNTEAFF.

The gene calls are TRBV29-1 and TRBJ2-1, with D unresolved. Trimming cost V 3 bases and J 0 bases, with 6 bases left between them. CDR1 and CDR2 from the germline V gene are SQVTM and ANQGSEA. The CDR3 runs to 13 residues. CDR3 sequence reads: CSVDPGSYNEQFF. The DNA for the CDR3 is TGCAGCGTTGACCCTGGCTCCTACAATGAGCAGTTCTTC.

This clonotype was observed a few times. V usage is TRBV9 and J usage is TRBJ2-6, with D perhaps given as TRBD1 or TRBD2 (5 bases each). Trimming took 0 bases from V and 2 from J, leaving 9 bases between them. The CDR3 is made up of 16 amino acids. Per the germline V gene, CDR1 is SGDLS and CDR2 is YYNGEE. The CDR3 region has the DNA TGTGCCAGCAGCGTAGATCCGGGGCCTGGGGCCAACGTCCTGACTTTC. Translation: CASSVDPGPGANVLTF. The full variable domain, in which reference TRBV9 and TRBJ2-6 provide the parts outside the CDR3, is DSGVTQTPKHLITATGQRVTLRCSPRSGDLSVYWYQQSLDQGLQFLIQYYNGEERAKGNILERFSAQQFPDLHSELNLSSLELGDSALYFCASSVDPGPGANVLTFGAGSRLTVL.

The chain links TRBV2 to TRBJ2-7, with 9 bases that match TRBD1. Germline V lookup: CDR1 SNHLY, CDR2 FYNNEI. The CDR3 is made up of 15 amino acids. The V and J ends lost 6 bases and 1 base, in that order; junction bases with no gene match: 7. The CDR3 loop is CASSNRGRGSYEQYF. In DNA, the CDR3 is TGTGCCAGCAGCAACAGGGGGCGCGGGTCCTACGAGCAGTACTTC.

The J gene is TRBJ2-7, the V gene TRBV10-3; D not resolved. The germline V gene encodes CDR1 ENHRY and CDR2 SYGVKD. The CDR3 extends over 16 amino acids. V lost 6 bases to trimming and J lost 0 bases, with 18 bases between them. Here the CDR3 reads CAISPTSGVASYEQYF. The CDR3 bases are TGTGCCATCAGCCCCACCTCGGGCGTCGCCTCCTACGAGCAGTACTTC.

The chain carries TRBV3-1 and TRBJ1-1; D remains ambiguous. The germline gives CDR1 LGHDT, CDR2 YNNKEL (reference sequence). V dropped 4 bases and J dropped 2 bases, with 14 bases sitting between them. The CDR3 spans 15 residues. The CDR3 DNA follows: TGTGCCAGCAGCCCGAACGGGGTCTTCAACACTGAAGCTTTCTTT. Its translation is CASSPNGVFNTEAFF.

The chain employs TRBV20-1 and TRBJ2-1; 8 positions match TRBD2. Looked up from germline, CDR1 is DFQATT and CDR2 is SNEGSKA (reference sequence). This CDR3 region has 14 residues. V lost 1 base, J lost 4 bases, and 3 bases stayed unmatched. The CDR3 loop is CSARVAGGYNEQFF. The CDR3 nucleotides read TGCAGTGCTAGAGTTGCGGGAGGATACAATGAGCAGTTCTTC.

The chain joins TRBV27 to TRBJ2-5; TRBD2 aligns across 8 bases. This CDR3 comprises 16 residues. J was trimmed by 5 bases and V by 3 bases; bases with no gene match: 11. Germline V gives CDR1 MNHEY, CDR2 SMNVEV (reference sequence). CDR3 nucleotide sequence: TGTGCCAGCAGTTTCGCCCGGAGCGGGGGCTATGAGACCCAGTACTTC. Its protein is CASSFARSGGYETQYF.

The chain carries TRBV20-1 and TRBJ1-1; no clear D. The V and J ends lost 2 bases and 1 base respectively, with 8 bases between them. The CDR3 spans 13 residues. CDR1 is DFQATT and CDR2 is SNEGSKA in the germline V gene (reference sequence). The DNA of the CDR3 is TGCAGTGCTAGATCCCACAGGAACACTGAAGCTTTCTTT. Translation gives CSARSHRNTEAFF.

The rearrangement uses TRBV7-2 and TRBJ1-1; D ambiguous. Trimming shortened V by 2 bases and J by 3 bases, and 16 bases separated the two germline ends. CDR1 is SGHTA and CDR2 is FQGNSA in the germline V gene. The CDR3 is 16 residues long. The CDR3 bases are TGTGCCAGCAGCTTAAGGGAGACCGCGGGTCACACTGAAGCTTTCTTT. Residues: CASSLRETAGHTEAFF.

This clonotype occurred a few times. The CDR3 region is CASSERTSGSPYNEQFF. As DNA, the CDR3 is TGTGCCAGCAGCGAACGGACTAGCGGGAGCCCCTACAATGAGCAGTTCTTC. J is TRBJ2-1 and V is TRBV9; TRBD2 matches at 13 bases. The CDR3 has 17 amino acids. J lost 2 bases, V lost 3 bases, and 5 bases had no gene match. Germline V gene lookup returns CDR1 SGDLS and CDR2 YYNGEE. Together with reference TRBV9 and TRBJ2-1, the CDR3 gives the full variable domain: DSGVTQTPKHLITATGQRVTLRCSPRSGDLSVYWYQQSLDQGLQFLIQYYNGEERAKGNILERFSAQQFPDLHSELNLSSLELGDSALYFCASSERTSGSPYNEQFFGPGTRLTVL.

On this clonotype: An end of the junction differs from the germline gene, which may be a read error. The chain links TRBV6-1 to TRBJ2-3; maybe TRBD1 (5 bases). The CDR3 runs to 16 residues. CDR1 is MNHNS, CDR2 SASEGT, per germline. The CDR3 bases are TGTGCCAGCAGCGAAGATTGGCAGGGTGTCACAGATACGCAGTATTTT. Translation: CASSEDWQGVTDTQYF.

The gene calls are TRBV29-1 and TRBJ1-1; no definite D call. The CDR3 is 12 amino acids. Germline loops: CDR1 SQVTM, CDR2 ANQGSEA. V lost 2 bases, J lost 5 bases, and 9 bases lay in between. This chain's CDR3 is CSVESRGTEAFF. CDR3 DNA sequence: TGCAGCGTTGAATCCAGAGGGACTGAAGCTTTCTTT.

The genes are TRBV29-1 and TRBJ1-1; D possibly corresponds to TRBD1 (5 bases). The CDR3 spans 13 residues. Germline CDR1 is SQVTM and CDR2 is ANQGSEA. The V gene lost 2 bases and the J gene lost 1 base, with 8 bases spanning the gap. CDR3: CSVEQGPNTEAFF. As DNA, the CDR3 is TGCAGCGTTGAACAGGGCCCGAACACTGAAGCTTTCTTT.

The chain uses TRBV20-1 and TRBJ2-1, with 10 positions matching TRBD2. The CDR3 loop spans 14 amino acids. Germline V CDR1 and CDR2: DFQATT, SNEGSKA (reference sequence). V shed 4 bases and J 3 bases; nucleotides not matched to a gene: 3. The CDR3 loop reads CSATIAGGYNEQFF. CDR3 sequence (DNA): TGCAGTGCTACGATAGCGGGGGGCTACAATGAGCAGTTCTTC.

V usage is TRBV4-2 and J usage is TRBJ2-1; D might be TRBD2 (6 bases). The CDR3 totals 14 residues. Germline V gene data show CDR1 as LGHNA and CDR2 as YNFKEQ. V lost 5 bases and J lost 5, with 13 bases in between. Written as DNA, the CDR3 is TGTGCCAGCAGCACACTAGCAGCCCACAATGAGCAGTTCTTC. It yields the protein CASSTLAAHNEQFF.

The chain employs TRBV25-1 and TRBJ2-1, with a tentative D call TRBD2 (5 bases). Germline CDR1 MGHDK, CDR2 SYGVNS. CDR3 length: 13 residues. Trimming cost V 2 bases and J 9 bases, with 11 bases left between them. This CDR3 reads CASSEGSRGEQFF. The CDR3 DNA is TGTGCCAGCAGTGAAGGGAGCCGGGGTGAGCAGTTCTTC.

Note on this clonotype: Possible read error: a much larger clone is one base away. DNA for the CDR3: TGTACCAGCAGTCCCAACTACGCCCCTAACTATGGCTACACCTTC. Its protein is CTSSPNYAPNYGYTF. This chain links TRBV27 with TRBJ1-2; D is uncertain. The CDR3 consists of 15 residues. Per germline, CDR1 MNHEY and CDR2 SMNVEV (reference sequence).

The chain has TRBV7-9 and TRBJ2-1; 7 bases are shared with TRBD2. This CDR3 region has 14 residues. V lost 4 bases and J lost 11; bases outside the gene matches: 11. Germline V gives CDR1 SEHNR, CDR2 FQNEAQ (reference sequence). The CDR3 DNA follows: TGTGCCAGCAGCTATAACTTAGCGGGTTATCAGCAGTTCTTC. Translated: CASSYNLAGYQQFF.

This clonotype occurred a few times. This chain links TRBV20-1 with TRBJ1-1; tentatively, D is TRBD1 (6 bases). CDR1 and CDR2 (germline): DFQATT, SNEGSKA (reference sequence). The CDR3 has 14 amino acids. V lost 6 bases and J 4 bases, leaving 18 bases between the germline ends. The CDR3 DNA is TGCAGTGCCATCGAAAACTCGGGGGCCACTGAAGCTTTCTTT. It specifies CSAIENSGATEAFF.

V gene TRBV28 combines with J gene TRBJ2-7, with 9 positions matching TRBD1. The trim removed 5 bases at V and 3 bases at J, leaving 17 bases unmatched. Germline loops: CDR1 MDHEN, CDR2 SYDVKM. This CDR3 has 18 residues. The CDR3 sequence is CASSISGQGPVGYYEQYF. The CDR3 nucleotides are TGTGCCAGCAGTATCTCCGGACAGGGGCCGGTGGGCTACTACGAGCAGTACTTC.

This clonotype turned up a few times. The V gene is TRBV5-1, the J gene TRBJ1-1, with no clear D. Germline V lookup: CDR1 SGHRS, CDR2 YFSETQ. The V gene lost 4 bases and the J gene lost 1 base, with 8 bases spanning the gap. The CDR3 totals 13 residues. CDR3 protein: CASSGPANTEAFF. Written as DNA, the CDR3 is TGCGCCAGCAGCGGTCCGGCGAACACTGAAGCTTTCTTT.

The chain's CDR3 is CASSLDGEEYNERYF. The CDR3 nucleotides read TGCGCCAGCAGCTTGGACGGAGAGGAGTACAATGAGCGGTACTTC. The rearrangement joins TRBV5-1 to TRBJ2-5; D ambiguous. This CDR3 has 15 residues. V shed 0 bases and J shed 13 bases, with 22 bases lying between them. Germline V lookup: CDR1 SGHRS, CDR2 YFSETQ.

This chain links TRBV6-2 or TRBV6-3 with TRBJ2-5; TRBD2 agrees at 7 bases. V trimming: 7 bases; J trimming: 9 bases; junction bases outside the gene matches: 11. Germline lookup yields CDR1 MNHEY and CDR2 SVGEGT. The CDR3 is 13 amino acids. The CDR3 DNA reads TGTGCCAGCAATGCGGGAGCGGAACTTGCCCAGTACTTC. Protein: CASNAGAELAQYF.